This passage covers 12 T cell receptor beta chains from one sample sequenced in a study of spatial heterogeneity in lung cancer. Findings of the study overall: One measure, the expanded intratumoral alpha and beta TCR count, tracked tumor mutation counts.

TCRdb re-analysed the 5' RACE reads in MiXCR, keeping a single row per CDR3 protein. The table has about 100,000 distinct CDR3 sequences, roughly 4.5% seen once; the top ten hold about 20%. Their target antigens are unknown. The time point denotes: sample taken at primary tumor resection. The specimen was lung tumor tissue, collected at surgery. All receptors derive from a male donor with early-stage non-small cell lung cancer.

This clonotype appeared many times. The chain recombines TRBV6-1 with TRBJ2-2; no firm D call. The CDR3 totals 14 residues. Looked up from germline, CDR1 is MNHNS and CDR2 is SASEGT. V lost 7 bases and J lost 0, with 9 bases in between. CDR3 amino acids: CASIVRSNTGELFF. CDR3 bases: TGTGCCAGCATTGTCAGGTCGAACACCGGGGAGCTGTTTTTT.

In this sample, this clonotype turned up many times. The rearrangement joins TRBV20-1 to TRBJ2-5, with D perhaps matching TRBD2 (5 bases). The ends were cut back, 3 bases at V and 6 bases at J, with 14 bases in the middle. CDR3 length: 13 residues. From germline, CDR1 is DFQATT and CDR2 SNEGSKA (reference sequence). CDR3 in amino acids: CSARANSVKTQYF. CDR3 coding DNA: TGCAGTGCTAGGGCCAATAGCGTAAAGACCCAGTACTTC.

This clonotype was seen many times. The CDR3 protein is CASSLAGTGVTEAFF. CDR3 nucleotide sequence: TGTGCCAGCAGCTTAGCGGGGACAGGGGTGACTGAAGCTTTCTTT. This chain connects TRBV7-9 to TRBJ1-1; TRBD1 matches at 10 bases. The CDR3 is 15 residues long. The V and J ends lost 0 bases and 5 bases, in that order; junction bases with no gene match: 3. Germline assignment: CDR1 SEHNR and CDR2 FQNEAQ (reference sequence).

Ten or more counts support this clonotype. The chain couples TRBV11-2 to TRBJ2-5; no reliable D call. CDR1 and CDR2 (germline): SGHAT, FQNNGV. With 6 bases removed from V and 7 bases from J, the gap between germline ends came to 12 bases. The CDR3 sequence is 12 residues long. The CDR3 region is CASSFNYWTQYF. The CDR3 nucleotides read TGTGCCAGCAGTTTCAATTATTGGACCCAGTACTTC.

This clonotype showed up many times. This chain links TRBV10-2 with TRBJ2-1, with 10 bases lining up with TRBD2. V shed 10 bases and J 9 bases; nucleotides not matched to a gene: 18. This CDR3 has 16 amino acids. The germline V gene has CDR1 WSHSY and CDR2 SAAADI. CDR3 sequence reads: CATGELAGSIRGEQFF. The CDR3 nucleotides read TGCGCCACCGGAGAACTAGCGGGATCTATCAGGGGTGAGCAGTTCTTC.

This clonotype was seen more than once but under ten times. This chain links TRBV27 with TRBJ2-3, with a tentative D call TRBD2 (5 bases). From germline, CDR1 is MNHEY and CDR2 SMNVEV (reference sequence). V was pared by 10 bases and J by 6 bases, with 14 bases between. The CDR3 loop spans 12 amino acids. The CDR3 DNA reads as TGTGCCACCAAATCAGGCGGGGATACGCAGTATTTT. Translation gives CATKSGGDTQYF.

This clonotype has just a few counts. The rearrangement joins TRBV12-3 or TRBV12-4 to TRBJ2-6; TRBD1 might be the D (7 bases). The V and J ends lost 2 bases and 0 bases respectively, with 14 bases between them. This CDR3 has 18 amino acids. CDR3 amino acids: CASSLSAGGSSGANVLTF. The CDR3 DNA reads as TGTGCCAGCAGTTTATCGGCAGGGGGGAGCTCTGGGGCCAACGTCCTGACTTTC.

This clonotype showed up many times. This chain connects TRBV11-2 to TRBJ2-3; tentatively, D is TRBD2 (5 bases). The CDR3 runs to 17 residues. The V end lost 2 bases, the J end lost 0 bases, and 15 bases lay between the germline ends. Germline V gene data show CDR1 as SGHAT and CDR2 as FQNNGV. CDR3 loop: CASSLYSPGISTDTQYF. The DNA of the CDR3 is TGTGCCAGCAGCTTATATTCCCCGGGAATTAGCACAGATACGCAGTATTTT.

This clonotype appeared many times. The rearrangement joins TRBV14 to TRBJ2-1; 11 nucleotides agree with TRBD2. The junction had 10 bases not matched to a gene; V was cut back by 6 bases and J by 9 bases. Germline V gives CDR1 SGHDN, CDR2 FVKESK. This CDR3 has 15 residues. This CDR3 is CASSTLAGERSEQFF. The CDR3 DNA reads as TGTGCCAGCAGTACACTAGCGGGAGAGAGGAGTGAGCAGTTCTTC.

This clonotype occurred many times. CDR3 protein: CASSYTGAVNTEAFF. The CDR3 DNA follows: TGTGCCAGCAGTTACACGGGGGCGGTGAACACTGAAGCTTTCTTT. The chain joins TRBV6-5 to TRBJ1-1; perhaps TRBD1 as D (6 bases). The CDR3 totals 15 residues. CDR1 and CDR2 from the germline V gene are MNHEY and SVGAGI. V gave up 2 bases and J gave up 0 bases, with 10 bases separating them.

This clonotype was observed at least ten times. The V and J genes are TRBV29-1 and TRBJ1-2; the D is unclear. Trimming removed 4 bases at V and 2 bases at J, with 5 bases between. The CDR3 spans 11 residues. Germline CDR1 SQVTM, CDR2 ANQGSEA. The CDR3 sequence: CSVGGNYGYTF. Written as DNA, the CDR3 is TGCAGCGTTGGAGGAAACTATGGCTACACCTTC. Variable domain in full (rest from reference TRBV29-1 and TRBJ1-2): SAVISQKPSRDICQRGTSLTIQCQVDSQVTMMFWYRQQPGQSLTLIATANQGSEATYESGFVIDKFPISRPNLTFSTLTVSNMSPEDSSIYLCSVGGNYGYTFGSGTRLTVV.

This clonotype has ten or more counts. The CDR3 DNA sequence: TGTGCCAGCAGCAAAGGTTGGGGCAATCAGCCCCAGCATTTT. Translated: CASSKGWGNQPQHF. This chain uses TRBV2 with TRBJ1-5; D remains unclear. The CDR3 is 14 residues long. Trimming removed 6 bases at V and 2 bases at J, with 11 bases between. The germline CDR1 and CDR2 sequences are SNHLY and FYNNEI.